Below, 8 T cell receptor beta chains from the same sample are listed, as sequenced in a study of PD-1 blockade in classical Hodgkin lymphoma (dated by TCRdb to 2018 to 2020). This sample's time point label indicates: cycle 2 day 1 (C2D1) of nivolumab. Every trial patient had relapsed after autologous stem cell transplantation, and cohorts A, B and C differed in prior brentuximab vedotin exposure. The library was generated by the immunoSEQ multiplex PCR assay. TCRdb mirrors the immuneACCESS table, restricted to in-frame sequences. Some clones are absent from its copies; in checked studies, under half trace to an unresolved V gene, and the reason for the others is unknown. Counted in this sample were 40,000 to 45,000 clones; approximately 70% of them appeared once. In total, the top ten clones hold about 3% of the sample. The specimen was peripheral blood mononuclear cells (PBMCs), collected before the second cycle of nivolumab. Source of these receptors: a human donor with classical Hodgkin lymphoma.

V and J are TRBV6-6 and TRBJ2-4; D is ambiguous. CDR1 and CDR2 (germline): MNHNY, SVGAGI (reference sequence). Trimming took off 8 bases at V and 15 bases at J, with 17 bases between the two ends. This CDR3 spans 11 amino acids. The CDR3 DNA reads as TGTGCCAGCTCTACCGGGCCAGCTTCGTACTTC. Translated, it gives CASSTGPASYF.

The chain combines TRBV18 with TRBJ2-1, with TRBD1 matching over 8 bases. The CDR3 runs to 17 residues. Trimming removed 0 bases from V and 5 bases from J; junction bases left unmatched: 9. In germline, CDR1 is KGHSH, CDR2 LQKENI. CDR3 region: CASSPPRTGMEDNEQFF. As DNA, the CDR3 is TGTGCCAGCTCACCACCGAGGACAGGGATGGAAGACAATGAGCAGTTCTTC.

The chain carries TRBV7-9 and TRBJ1-2; D gene ambiguous. CDR1 is SEHNR, CDR2 FQNEAQ, per germline (reference sequence). The CDR3 length is 16 residues. Between the trimmed V and J ends, which lost 5 bases and 1 base, there was a span of 17 bases. The chain's CDR3 is CASSPPVHGDNYGYTF. The CDR3 DNA is TGTGCCAGCAGCCCCCCAGTTCACGGGGATAACTATGGCTACACCTTC.

The rearrangement links TRBV9 to TRBJ2-3, with 11 bases identical to TRBD2. Trimming removed 0 bases from V and 5 bases from J; junction bases left unmatched: 8. CDR1 and CDR2 (germline): SGDLS, YYNGEE. The CDR3 totals 17 residues. The CDR3 protein is CASSVGVSTSGGDTQYF. DNA for the CDR3: TGTGCCAGCAGCGTAGGCGTAAGTACTAGCGGGGGAGATACGCAGTATTTT.

CDR3 in DNA: TGTGCCAGCAGCTTTAGCGGGGGGGCCGATGAGCAGTTCTTC. It is translated as CASSFSGGADEQFF. V and J are TRBV7-3 and TRBJ2-1; the match to TRBD2 covers 11 bases. The trim removed 3 bases at V and 8 bases at J, leaving 3 bases unmatched. The V gene's germline CDR1 is SGHTA and CDR2 FQGTGA. This CDR3 has 14 residues.

This chain connects TRBV27 to TRBJ1-1, with D possibly being TRBD1 (5 bases). This CDR3 is built from 14 residues. The germline V and J ends were trimmed by 1 base and 4 bases, with 10 bases remaining between them. Germline V gene sequence: CDR1 MNHEY, CDR2 SMNVEV (reference sequence). DNA for the CDR3: TGTGCCAGCAGTTTATTTCGGGGCGGCACTGAAGCTTTCTTT. Protein product: CASSLFRGGTEAFF.

J is TRBJ2-3 and V is TRBV27; D is possibly TRBD2 (6 bases). V shed 3 bases and J shed 2 bases, with 12 bases lying between them. The V gene's germline CDR1 is MNHEY and CDR2 SMNVEV (reference sequence). This CDR3 comprises 15 residues. The CDR3 sequence is CASSFRRGYTDTQYF. CDR3 sequence (DNA): TGTGCCAGCAGTTTCCGGCGGGGCTACACAGATACGCAGTATTTT.

This chain links TRBV18 with TRBJ2-7; TRBD1 matches 8 bases. This CDR3 is 14 amino acids long. Trimming took 6 bases from V and 0 from J; bases not matched to a gene: 4. Per germline, CDR1 KGHSH and CDR2 LQKENI. CDR3 loop: CASSRQGSSYEQYF. The CDR3 nucleotides read TGTGCCAGCTCCCGACAGGGGTCCTCCTACGAGCAGTACTTC.